The 27 T cell receptor beta chains reported below all come from one sample, sequenced in a study of blood T cells in healthy people across ages. Through a sample-barcoded 5' primer and a J-beta primer mix, a second PCR was run for roughly 7 to 12 cycles. TCRdb redid the calling of the 5' RACE reads with MiXCR, one entry per CDR3 protein. The repertoire has over 600,000 distinct CDR3 sequences, over 20% of them found once; the top ten carry roughly 3.9%. What was sequenced was blood. All receptors derive from a man aged 65-85 years in good health.

This clonotype has just a few counts. The gene calls are TRBV7-8 and TRBJ1-2, with D unclear. CDR1 and CDR2 from the germline V gene are SGHVS and FQNEAQ. V lost 5 bases, J lost 2 bases, and 12 bases lay in between. CDR3 size: 14 residues. The CDR3 reads CASSGVEGNYGYTF. The CDR3 DNA reads as TGTGCCAGCAGCGGCGTCGAAGGGAACTATGGCTACACCTTC.

This clonotype appeared a few times. The V call is TRBV7-6, the J call TRBJ2-1; D call uncertain. Germline V gene data show CDR1 as SGHVS and CDR2 as FNYEAQ. The CDR3 runs 13 residues. The V and J ends lost 5 bases and 5 bases respectively, with 10 bases between them. DNA for the CDR3: TGTGCCAGCAGCCTACTCCAGCACAATGAGCAGTTCTTC. This encodes CASSLLQHNEQFF.

This clonotype was observed many times. This rearrangement joins TRBV6-5 to TRBJ1-2; the match to TRBD1 covers 7 bases. In germline, CDR1 is MNHEY, CDR2 SVGAGI. V gave up 6 bases and J gave up 4 bases; unmatched junction bases: 8. This CDR3 spans 14 amino acids. The CDR3 sequence: CASSLTGESYGYTF. CDR3 bases: TGTGCCAGCAGCCTAACAGGGGAGAGCTATGGCTACACCTTC.

This clonotype appeared a few times. The chain combines TRBV7-9 with TRBJ2-3; D may be TRBD1 or TRBD2 (5 bases each). The V gene's germline CDR1 is SEHNR and CDR2 FQNEAQ (reference sequence). Trimming pared 7 bases from V and 4 bases from J, leaving 12 bases between. This CDR3 comprises 13 residues. In nucleotides, the CDR3 is TGTGCCAGCACCCAGTGGGGACCAGATACGCAGTATTTT. It codes for CASTQWGPDTQYF.

This clonotype showed up many times. The chain has TRBV5-1 and TRBJ2-1, with no clear D. This CDR3 region has 15 residues. V gave up 1 base and J gave up 1 base, with 9 bases separating them. Germline lookup yields CDR1 SGHRS and CDR2 YFSETQ. CDR3 in amino acids: CASSLRTESYNEQFF. CDR3 coding DNA: TGCGCCAGCAGCTTGCGGACGGAATCCTACAATGAGCAGTTCTTC.

In this sample, this clonotype turned up many times. This chain links TRBV2 with TRBJ1-1; D may be TRBD1 (6 bases). The V end lost 8 bases, the J end lost 6 bases, and 16 bases lay between the germline ends. In germline, CDR1 is SNHLY, CDR2 FYNNEI. This CDR3 spans 13 amino acids. CDR3 sequence reads: CASGGRERSEAFF. CDR3 bases: TGTGCCAGCGGGGGCAGGGAGAGATCTGAAGCTTTCTTT.

This clonotype was recorded a few times. This chain uses TRBV3-1 with TRBJ2-7, with D hard to call. This CDR3 region has 13 residues. The V end lost 4 bases, the J end lost 3 bases, and 10 bases lay between the germline ends. CDR1 is LGHDT, CDR2 YNNKEL, per germline (reference sequence). The DNA for the CDR3 is TGTGCCAGCAGCCTCGGCGTGAACTACGAGCAGTACTTC. Its translation is CASSLGVNYEQYF.

This chain uses TRBV19 with TRBJ2-1; TRBD2 aligns across 9 bases. The CDR3 loop spans 17 amino acids. Looked up from germline, CDR1 is LNHDA and CDR2 is SQIVND (reference sequence). V lost 5 bases to trimming and J lost 0 bases; unmatched junction nucleotides: 8. This CDR3 reads CASSPGLAPSSYNEQFF. The CDR3, as DNA: TGTGCCAGTAGTCCAGGACTAGCGCCTAGCTCCTACAATGAGCAGTTCTTC.

CDR3 nucleotide sequence: TGTGCCAGCACATTTAACCAAGAGACCCAGTACTTC. This codes for CASTFNQETQYF. The V call is TRBV7-9, the J call TRBJ2-5, with D hard to call. Germline V gene data show CDR1 as SEHNR and CDR2 as FQNEAQ (reference sequence). V lost 7 bases and J 0 bases, leaving 6 bases between the germline ends. This CDR3 is built from 12 residues.

This clonotype was observed many times. The chain has TRBV24-1 and TRBJ2-3; D not certain. The CDR3 has 17 residues. CDR1 and CDR2 (germline): KGHDR, SFDVKD. Trimming took 5 bases from V and 2 from J, leaving 19 bases between them. The CDR3 loop is CATSVPRGRSNTDTQYF. CDR3 nucleotides: TGTGCCACCAGTGTCCCACGAGGACGCAGCAACACAGATACGCAGTATTTT.

There are many counts of this clonotype. This rearrangement joins TRBV10-3 to TRBJ2-7, with 11 bases matching TRBD2. This CDR3 comprises 14 residues. CDR1 and CDR2 (germline): ENHRY, SYGVKD. Trimming cost V 2 bases and J 3 bases; bases outside gene matches: 0. CDR3 region: CAISETSGGYEQYF. The CDR3 DNA sequence: TGTGCCATCAGTGAGACTAGCGGGGGCTACGAGCAGTACTTC.

This clonotype was seen many times. The rearrangement links TRBV4-2 to TRBJ2-2; D is possibly TRBD1 (5 bases). The CDR3 runs 17 residues. Trimming removed 0 bases at V and 0 bases at J, with 11 bases between. The V gene's germline CDR1 is LGHNA and CDR2 YNFKEQ. Written as DNA, the CDR3 is TGTGCCAGCAGCCAAGAAGCCCAGGGCGCGAACACCGGGGAGCTGTTTTTT. It translates to CASSQEAQGANTGELFF.

The rearrangement uses TRBV5-1 and TRBJ1-3, with 8 bases matching TRBD1. The CDR3 is made up of 17 amino acids. Germline V gives CDR1 SGHRS, CDR2 YFSETQ. V shed 0 bases, J shed 2 bases, and the junction held 7 bases outside the gene matches. CDR3: CASSLDVQGAPGNTIYF. CDR3 in DNA: TGCGCCAGCAGCTTGGATGTGCAGGGGGCCCCTGGAAACACCATATATTTT.

The V gene is TRBV4-1, the J gene TRBJ2-5; 8 bases are shared with TRBD2. Germline V gene lookup returns CDR1 MGHRA and CDR2 YSYEKL. V lost 3 bases, J lost 5 bases, and 11 bases stayed unmatched. CDR3 length: 16 residues. This chain's CDR3 is CASSQRGLVGSETQYF. The CDR3 DNA reads as TGCGCCAGCAGCCAGAGGGGACTAGTGGGATCTGAGACCCAGTACTTC.

This chain connects TRBV25-1 to TRBJ1-5; weak D call: TRBD1 (6 bases). V lost 2 bases, J lost 0 bases, and 8 bases lay in between. This CDR3 is built from 15 residues. Germline loops: CDR1 MGHDK, CDR2 SYGVNS. CDR3 loop: CASSEGQTSNQPQHF. CDR3 coding DNA: TGTGCCAGCAGTGAAGGACAGACTAGCAATCAGCCCCAGCATTTT.

This clonotype occurred a few times. V gene TRBV6-2 or TRBV6-3 combines with J gene TRBJ2-5, with 10 nucleotides matching TRBD2. The CDR3 runs 14 residues. Trimming at V came to 9 bases and at J to 4 bases, leaving 8 bases not matched to a gene. In germline, CDR1 is MNHEY, CDR2 SVGEGT. The CDR3 nucleotides read TGTGCCAGTATCCTAGCGGGAGCTAGAGAGACCCAGTACTTC. Its translation is CASILAGARETQYF.

The chain carries TRBV5-1 and TRBJ2-3; tentative D call: TRBD1 (6 bases). The CDR3 has 14 amino acids. V dropped 4 bases and J dropped 10 bases, with 19 bases sitting between them. Germline loops: CDR1 SGHRS, CDR2 YFSETQ. The chain's CDR3 is CASSDRTVQSPQYF. The CDR3 DNA sequence: TGCGCCAGCAGCGATCGGACAGTTCAAAGTCCGCAGTATTTT.

The sample holds a few counts of this clonotype. The V call is TRBV21-1, the J call TRBJ2-5; the table's D gene call, TRBD1, was not cross checked with the DNA. TRBV21-1 is an annotated pseudogene. This CDR3 region has 14 residues. The CDR3 loop is CASSKEVGGETQYF. CDR3 DNA sequence: TGTGCCAGCAGCAAAGAGGTCGGGGGGGAGACCCAGTACTTC.

The J gene is TRBJ2-1, the V gene TRBV6-5, with 11 bases that match TRBD2. The CDR3 loop spans 19 amino acids. V shed 2 bases, J shed 0 bases, and the junction held 9 bases outside the gene matches. The germline CDR1 and CDR2 sequences are MNHEY and SVGAGI. CDR3 DNA sequence: TGTGCCAGCAGTTACGTAGCGGGAGGGCCGACGAGCTCCTACAATGAGCAGTTCTTC. Its protein product is CASSYVAGGPTSSYNEQFF.

This clonotype appeared many times. The J gene is TRBJ2-1, the V gene TRBV3-1; 10 bases are a match to TRBD2. The germline V gene encodes CDR1 LGHDT and CDR2 YNNKEL (reference sequence). The CDR3 has 16 amino acids. V lost 1 base and J lost 4; bases outside the gene matches: 4. CDR3 nucleotide sequence: TGTGCCAGCAGCCAAGGGAGGACTAGCGGTTACAATGAGCAGTTCTTC. Translation gives CASSQGRTSGYNEQFF.

The genes are TRBV2 and TRBJ2-5, with 7 bases identical to TRBD1. Judging by the DNA end, TRBJ2-7 fits better; the J call may be wrong. CDR1 SNHLY and CDR2 FYNNEI come from the germline V gene. This CDR3 region has 15 residues. The CDR3 sequence is CASSKRQGGTYEQYF. The CDR3 nucleotides are TGTGCCAGCAGTAAAAGACAGGGTGGGACCTACGAGCAGTACTTC.

V gene TRBV6-6 combines with J gene TRBJ1-2; D might be TRBD1 (6 bases). CDR3 length: 11 residues. Germline CDR1 is MNHNY and CDR2 is SVGAGI (reference sequence). CDR3 in amino acids: CGAATGYGYTF. The CDR3 DNA sequence: TGTGGAGCAGCGACAGGCTATGGCTACACCTTC.

The gene calls are TRBV7-2 and TRBJ2-5, with a weak D call TRBD1 (6 bases). TRBJ2-7 matches the DNA end more closely, so the J call is doubtful. This CDR3 is 15 amino acids long. Germline V lookup: CDR1 SGHTA, CDR2 FQGNSA. The CDR3 DNA is TGTGCCAGCAGCTTATGGGGGCAGGGACCCTACGAGCAGTACTTC. It translates to CASSLWGQGPYEQYF.

The V gene is TRBV29-1, the J gene TRBJ2-3; no definite D call. CDR1 SQVTM and CDR2 ANQGSEA come from the germline V gene. CDR3 size: 12 residues. Trimming cost V 0 bases and J 5 bases, with 6 bases left between them. The CDR3 DNA follows: TGCAGCGTTGAAGATCACTTAGATACGCAGTATTTT. As protein: CSVEDHLDTQYF.

The V gene is TRBV5-1, the J gene TRBJ2-1; D is tentatively TRBD1 or TRBD2 (5 bases each). Germline V gives CDR1 SGHRS, CDR2 YFSETQ. The CDR3 extends over 14 amino acids. Trimming removed 0 bases at V and 6 bases at J, with 10 bases between. CDR3 residues: CASSLGSRGNEQFF. The CDR3 DNA is TGCGCCAGCAGCTTGGGGTCGAGGGGCAATGAGCAGTTCTTC.

The chain joins TRBV18 to TRBJ2-7; the match to TRBD1 covers 11 bases. The germline V gene has CDR1 KGHSH and CDR2 LQKENI. This CDR3 spans 14 amino acids. After removal of 6 bases from V and 7 bases from J, the junction contained 8 bases not matched to a gene. CDR3 sequence: CASSSGQGAREQYF. CDR3 nucleotides: TGTGCCAGCTCCTCAGGACAGGGGGCGAGAGAGCAGTACTTC.

The rearrangement links TRBV21-1 to TRBJ1-6. TRBV21-1 is assigned pseudogene status. The CDR3 sequence is 21 residues long. In DNA, the CDR3 is TGTGCCAGCAGCAAAGCGCGGTACCGTCTTTCGAGGGGCGCCTATAATTCACCCCTCCACTTT. Translating gives CASSKARYRLSRGAYNSPLHF.